This is a list of T cell receptor beta chains from one sample in a study of identical twins. MiXCR was run by TCRdb on the 5' RACE reads, yielding one entry per CDR3 protein. The sample lists fewer than 900,000 distinct CDR3 sequences; approximately 21% were seen once. This same sample was also taken into another study, of T cells expressing NK-cell markers.

Specimen: PBMCs. All receptors come from a woman under 30 in good health. Both conserved end residues are part of each CDR3. D genes are given only for firm matches. Clone size, where shown, is once, few, many, or a class for clones that have expanded.

D gene	V gene	J gene	CDR3 length	clone size	CDR3 protein	CDR3 DNA
.	TRBV20-1	TRBJ2-7	12	.	CSAIAYTYEQYF	TGCAGTGCCATAGCGTATACCTACGAGCAGTACTTC
.	TRBV7-8	TRBJ1-1	14	.	CASSTGLWNTEAFF	TGTGCCAGCAGCACGGGACTCTGGAACACTGAAGCTTTCTTT
TRBD2	TRBV11-2	TRBJ2-1	13	.	CAVKAGGYNEQFF	TGTGCCGTTAAAGCGGGAGGGTACAATGAGCAGTTCTTC
.	TRBV3-1	TRBJ2-7	14	once	CASSPRGRSYEQYF	TGTGCCAGCAGTCCCCGAGGGCGCTCCTACGAGCAGTACTTC
TRBD1	TRBV15	TRBJ2-3	16	.	CATSREGGQGPDTQYF	TGTGCCACCAGCAGAGAAGGGGGACAGGGCCCAGATACGCAGTATTTT
TRBD1	TRBV6-6	TRBJ2-5	13	many	CASTATGEETQYF	TGTGCCAGCACCGCGACAGGGGAAGAGACCCAGTACTTC
TRBD2	TRBV7-8	TRBJ2-1	15	few	CASSSRTSGAYEQFF	TGTGCCAGCAGCTCCAGGACTAGCGGGGCCTATGAGCAGTTCTTC
.	TRBV10-3	TRBJ1-5	15	.	CAISESGQSNQPQHF	TGTGCCATCAGTGAGTCAGGGCAGAGTAATCAGCCCCAGCATTTT
.	TRBV5-5	TRBJ1-1	15	few	CASSLGGFDNTEAFF	TGTGCCAGCAGCTTGGGGGGTTTTGACAACACTGAAGCTTTCTTT
.	TRBV20-1	TRBJ2-3	14	.	CSAPTTRVINTQYF	TGCAGTGCTCCCACAACTAGAGTGATCAATACGCAGTATTTT
TRBD1	TRBV11-2	TRBJ2-5	15	.	CASSLDWTGQETQYF	TGTGCCAGCAGCTTAGATTGGACAGGACAAGAGACCCAGTACTTC
TRBD2	TRBV18	TRBJ2-7	15	.	CASSPPVTGGSEQYF	TGTGCCAGCTCACCCCCTGTAACGGGAGGGTCCGAGCAGTACTTC
TRBD2	TRBV20-1	TRBJ2-1	15	few	CSARDSRLAHNEQFF	TGCAGTGCTAGAGATAGCCGACTAGCGCACAATGAGCAGTTCTTC
.	TRBV20-1	TRBJ2-7	14	.	CSASGTFNSYEQYF	TGCAGTGCTAGCGGGACTTTTAACTCCTACGAGCAGTACTTC
TRBD2	TRBV5-1	TRBJ2-1	16	few	CASSPPLAGGDNEQFF	TGCGCCAGCAGCCCACCCCTAGCGGGAGGCGACAATGAGCAGTTCTTC
TRBD1	TRBV12-3/TRBV12-4	TRBJ2-3	15	few	CASSYDGQVIDTQYF	TGTGCCAGCAGTTACGACGGACAGGTCATAGATACGCAGTATTTT
.	TRBV3-1	TRBJ1-2	13	many	CASSHLRVGGYTF	TGTGCCAGCAGCCACCTCAGGGTTGGGGGCTACACCTTC
TRBD1	TRBV3-1	TRBJ2-7	14	few	CASSSTRGTYEQYF	TGTGCCAGCAGCTCCACCAGGGGGACCTACGAGCAGTACTTC
.	TRBV15	TRBJ2-5	19	.	CATSRSLEPKDRNQETQYF	TGTGCCACCAGCAGATCTCTAGAGCCCAAGGACAGAAACCAAGAGACCCAGTACTTC
.	TRBV5-1	TRBJ2-3	16	.	CAGSLVMGSGTDTQYF	TGCGCCGGCAGCTTGGTAATGGGGTCGGGCACAGATACGCAGTATTTT
.	TRBV11-2	TRBJ2-1	18	.	CASRPTGGSQSSYNEQFF	TGTGCCAGCAGACCGACCGGGGGTAGCCAGAGCTCCTACAATGAGCAGTTCTTC
TRBD1	TRBV20-1	TRBJ1-5	13	.	CSAARQGAQPQHF	TGCAGTGCTGCCAGACAGGGGGCTCAGCCCCAGCATTTT
TRBD2	TRBV20-1	TRBJ2-1	11	.	CSASGGVEQFF	TGCAGTGCTAGCGGGGGGGTTGAGCAGTTCTTC
.	TRBV10-3	TRBJ1-2	14	few	CATDQGRAIYGYTF	TGTGCCACCGATCAGGGACGGGCAATTTATGGCTACACCTTC
TRBD1	TRBV20-1	TRBJ1-4	16	few	CSASYGPGQDNEKLFF	TGCAGTGCCTCCTACGGGCCGGGACAGGATAATGAAAAACTGTTTTTT
.	TRBV27	TRBJ2-7	15	once	CASSFRLSQDYEQYF	TGTGCCAGCAGTTTTAGGCTCTCCCAAGACTACGAGCAGTACTTC
TRBD1	TRBV20-1	TRBJ2-2	14	.	CSAPGTGGIGELFF	TGCAGTGCCCCGGGGACAGGGGGGATCGGGGAGCTGTTTTTT
.	TRBV20-1	TRBJ2-7	15	few	CSARIPRLSVYEQYF	TGCAGTGCTAGAATACCCCGACTGTCCGTTTACGAGCAGTACTTC
TRBD2	TRBV29-1	TRBJ2-5	12	many	CSVASGAETQYF	TGCAGCGTTGCAAGCGGGGCAGAGACCCAGTACTTC
.	TRBV20-1	TRBJ2-3	12	few	CSASHSGDTQYF	TGCAGTGCTAGTCACAGTGGGGATACGCAGTATTTT
.	TRBV20-1	TRBJ2-1	14	.	CSAGDYFSYNEQFF	TGCAGTGCTGGTGACTACTTCTCCTACAATGAGCAGTTCTTC
.	TRBV4-3	TRBJ2-7	14	few	CASSSSPQGYEQYF	TGCGCCAGCAGCTCATCCCCGCAGGGGTACGAGCAGTACTTC
.	TRBV7-9	TRBJ1-1	13	.	CASSLTPDPLAFF	TGTGCCAGCAGCCTTACACCGGATCCACTGGCTTTCTTT
TRBD1	TRBV29-1	TRBJ2-5	13	.	CSVAGQGFETQYF	TGCAGCGTTGCCGGACAGGGGTTCGAGACCCAGTACTTC
TRBD2	TRBV5-1	TRBJ2-1	16	.	CASSLDGRAVKNEQFF	TGCGCCAGCAGCTTGGACGGGAGGGCCGTTAAGAATGAGCAGTTCTTC
.	TRBV25-1	TRBJ2-4	15	.	CASSVEGWVKNIQYF	TGTGCCAGCAGTGTGGAGGGATGGGTAAAAAACATTCAGTACTTC
.	TRBV10-2	TRBJ2-3	14	few	CASSASPSTDTQYF	TGCGCCAGCAGTGCGTCTCCATCCACAGATACGCAGTATTTT
TRBD2	TRBV19	TRBJ2-1	15	.	CASSAKTSGNNEQFF	TGTGCCAGTAGTGCTAAGACTAGCGGGAACAATGAGCAGTTCTTC
.	TRBV29-1	TRBJ1-2	12	.	CSVQVGETGYTF	TGCAGCGTACAGGTCGGAGAAACGGGCTACACCTTC
.	TRBV6-1	TRBJ1-1	15	few	CASIRPIGRNTEAFF	TGTGCCAGCATTCGACCTATAGGGAGAAACACTGAAGCTTTCTTT
TRBD2	TRBV20-1	TRBJ2-1	17	few	CSAQWTSGDTSYNEQFF	TGCAGTGCCCAATGGACTAGCGGGGATACGAGTTACAATGAGCAGTTCTTC